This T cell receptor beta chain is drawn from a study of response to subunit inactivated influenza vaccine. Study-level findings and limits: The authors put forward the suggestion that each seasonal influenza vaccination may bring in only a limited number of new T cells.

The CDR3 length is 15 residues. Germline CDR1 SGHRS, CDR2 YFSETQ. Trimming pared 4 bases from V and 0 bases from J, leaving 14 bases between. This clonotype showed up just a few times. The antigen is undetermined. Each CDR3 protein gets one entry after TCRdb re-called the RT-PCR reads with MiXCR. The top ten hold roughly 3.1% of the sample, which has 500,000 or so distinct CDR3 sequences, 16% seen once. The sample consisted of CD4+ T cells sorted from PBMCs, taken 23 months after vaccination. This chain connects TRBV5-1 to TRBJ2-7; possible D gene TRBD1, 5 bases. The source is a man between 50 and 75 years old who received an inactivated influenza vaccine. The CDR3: CASSPRQFSSYEQYF. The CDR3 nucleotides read TGCGCCAGCAGCCCGAGACAGTTCAGCTCCTACGAGCAGTACTTC.